The sequence of this T cell receptor (beta chain) was determined in a study of blood T cells in healthy people across ages (dated by TCRdb to the mid-2010s). Describing the broader study: In model experiments, template switching captured about one uniquely barcoded TCR beta cDNA molecule for every two T cells. Using deep sequencing normalized with unique cDNA molecular identifiers, the study measured how TCR beta repertoire diversity changes with age. Donors were grouped into four age groups: young (average approximately 16 years), middle-aged (roughly 40), aged (approximately 58) and long-lived (about 90). Donors of different ages were randomly distributed across sequencing lanes to avoid experimental bias. The study analyzed two additional independent replicas of 1 million unique cDNA reads from the same blood draw for two donors, one aged 18 to 30 and one aged 80 or older.

To note about this clonotype: Its antigen specificity is not known. Per-nucleotide qualities are absent, and no much larger clonotype sits a single base away.

Libraries were prepared through 5' RACE. The instrument given in TCRdb is Illumina HiSeq 2500. A second PCR of about 6 to 12 cycles was run with a J-beta primer mix and a sample-barcoded 5' primer. Each TCR beta cDNA molecule received a unique molecular identifier from a template-switch 5' adaptor carrying 12 random nucleotides. Each sample yielded at least 3 million CDR3-containing paired-end reads. First-strand cDNA synthesis was performed from all RNA using the Mint cDNA synthesis kit, with priming by a TRBC-specific oligonucleotide. All cDNA was treated with uracil-DNA glycosylase and then went through a first 18-cycle PCR with the universal primers M1SS and BC2_uni_R. The authors' pipeline ran thus. For normalization, 1 million high-quality reads, each with a distinct molecular identifier, were randomly selected from each sample. Instead of being binned into consensus sequences, reads that shared molecular identifiers were thrown out. CDR3 identification, clonotype clustering and error correction used MiTCR with a Q25 quality threshold and the strictest error-elimination algorithm. A nonparametric unseen species model with Euler transformation was used to estimate lower-bound total TCR beta diversity. TCRdb trimmed public reads at Q25 via fastp, called clones via MiXCR and kept in-frame beta chains. Each entry merges the rows of one CDR3 protein and shows their most common DNA and genes. These V and J calls are TCRdb output, not the study's own analysis. This sample has approximately 810,000 distinct CDR3 sequences in its table, and 25% to 35% of those were observed once. The ten largest account for roughly 17% of the sample.

Systemically healthy Caucasian individuals from Russia, 39 in total and aged roughly 6 to 100 years, were included as donors. About 9.6 milliliters of peripheral blood were collected from each donor into EDTA-treated Vacutainer tubes. Ficoll-Paque density-gradient centrifugation was used to isolate PBMCs, with at least 6 million per sample. Trizol reagent was used to extract total RNA from PBMCs, with at least 5.5 micrograms per sample. For every donor, an aliquot of PBMCs went through flow cytometry to measure the percentages of naive CD45RAhigh/CD27high T cells. Results the study describes overall, beyond this receptor: Observed TCR beta diversity per million T cells fell roughly linearly with age, and a significant reduction was already apparent by age roughly 40. The CMV infection status of donors was not known, potentially confounding age-related changes in expanded clonotypes. Since profiling was done on bulk unsorted PBMCs, naive and antigen-experienced compartments could not be conclusively compared. Estimates of total diversity from one million sequenced T cells were regarded as lower bounds and underestimates. Observed TCR beta diversity correlated strongly with the percentage of naive T cells measured by flow cytometry. Compared with the aged group, the long-lived group had more naive CD4+ T cells, fewer expanded clones and increased TCR diversity, suggesting age selection.

The CDR3, cysteine through phenylalanine, is 16 amino acids long. Only the CDR3 part of the read is kept: 48 bases, read in frame from the first base. The germline V gene sets CDR1 to MNHNS and CDR2 to SASEGT. Compared with germline, V lacks 2 bases and J lacks 4 bases; bases without a gene match: 7. The clonotype was recovered from an elderly woman in good health. The sequence links TRBV6-1 to TRBJ2-5; TRBD2 matches 10 bases in the middle. Sequencing input: blood. Here is the DNA: TGTGCCAGCAGTGAAAGTAGCGGGGGGCCGGGAGAGACCCAGTACTTC. This gives the protein CASSESSGGPGETQYF.